This is a list of T cell receptor beta chains from one sample in a study of blood T cell repertoires in COVID-19. Libraries were prepared by immunoSEQ multiplex PCR; TCRdb keeps only in-frame clonotypes and omits some of them. The data show about 370,000 clones, with 75% to 90% seen just once and about 1% held by the top ten. The specimen sequenced was PBMCs or T cells enriched from blood (not recorded which). These receptors were collected from a man younger than 30 who had recovered from COVID-19. Each CDR3 is given with its conserved first and last residue. A D gene is named only where the DNA matches it firmly. The listing skips clone size in some rows; elsewhere it reads once, few, many or a size class.

j_gene | d_gene | v_gene | abundance | CDR3aa | CDR3nt
TRBJ2-7 | TRBD2 | TRBV27 | NA | CASSFSRLAYSEQYF | TGTGCCAGCAGTTTTAGTCGACTAGCTTATAGCGAGCAGTACTTC
TRBJ2-7 | NA | TRBV6-5 | NA | CASSYGQSYEQYF | TGTGCCAGCAGTTACGGACAGAGCTACGAGCAGTACTTC
TRBJ2-7 | TRBD1 | TRBV7-9 | NA | CAIDSGTGGSEQYF | TGTGCCATCGATTCCGGGACAGGGGGCTCCGAGCAGTACTTC
TRBJ1-2 | TRBD1 | TRBV30 | NA | CAWSATMTGAGYTF | TGTGCCTGGAGTGCTACGATGACAGGGGCTGGCTACACCTTC
TRBJ1-2 | NA | TRBV3-1/TRBV3-2 | NA | CASSPRPTDNYGYTF | TGTGCCAGCAGCCCCCGCCCGACAGATAACTATGGCTACACCTTC
TRBJ1-1 | NA | TRBV12-5 | NA | CASGLAPQNRAEAFF | TGTGCTAGTGGTTTGGCTCCTCAAAACAGGGCTGAAGCTTTCTTT
TRBJ2-3 | TRBD1 | TRBV18 | NA | CASSPGQGRADTQYF | TGTGCCAGCTCACCAGGACAGGGAAGGGCAGATACGCAGTATTTT
TRBJ1-3 | NA | TRBV28 | NA | CASRGGSSGNTIYF | TGTGCCAGCCGAGGCGGAAGCTCTGGAAACACCATATATTTT
TRBJ2-3 | NA | TRBV5-1 | NA | CASSWAIQGTTDTQYF | TGCGCCAGCAGCTGGGCTATACAGGGTACCACAGATACGCAGTATTTT
TRBJ2-2 | TRBD2 | TRBV7-3 | NA | CASSFTGTSAPGELFF | TGTGCCAGCAGCTTCACCGGGACTAGCGCCCCCGGGGAGCTGTTTTTT
TRBJ1-4 | TRBD1 | TRBV5-1 | NA | CASSAGTGSEKLFF | TGCGCCAGCAGCGCGGGGACAGGGAGTGAAAAACTGTTTTTT
TRBJ2-6 | NA | TRBV2 | few | CASSEAPSPGANVLTF | TGTGCCAGCAGTGAGGCCCCGTCTCCTGGGGCCAACGTCCTGACTTTC
TRBJ2-1 | NA | TRBV12-5 | NA | CASGLWSEQFF | TGTGCTAGTGGTTTGTGGAGTGAGCAGTTCTTC
TRBJ2-7 | TRBD2 | TRBV27 | NA | CASSPTSGRAREQYF | TGTGCCAGCAGTCCAACTAGCGGGAGGGCGAGGGAGCAGTACTTC
TRBJ2-7 | TRBD2 | TRBV27 | NA | CASTKSGSGEQYF | TGTGCCAGCACTAAGAGCGGGAGTGGAGAGCAGTACTTC
TRBJ1-2 | NA | TRBV6-1 | NA | CASSESPGYGYGYTF | TGTGCCAGCAGTGAATCTCCAGGGTATGGCTATGGCTACACCTTC
TRBJ2-1 | NA | TRBV9 | NA | CASSVAATDYNEQFF | TGTGCCAGCAGCGTAGCAGCCACAGACTACAATGAGCAGTTCTTC
TRBJ1-1 | TRBD1 | TRBV25-1 | NA | CASSRTGNTEAFF | TGTGCCAGCAGTCGGACAGGGAACACTGAAGCTTTCTTT
TRBJ2-7 | TRBD1 | TRBV7-9 | NA | CASSSTPTGQDEQYF | TGTGCCAGCAGCTCCACACCGACAGGGCAGGACGAGCAGTACTTC
TRBJ1-3 | NA | TRBV6-5 | NA | CASHDSSGNTIYF | TGTGCCAGCCACGACAGCTCTGGAAACACCATATATTTT
TRBJ1-2 | NA | TRBV29-1 | NA | CSVEFFPDYGYTF | TGCAGCGTTGAATTCTTTCCAGACTATGGCTACACCTTC
TRBJ2-6 | NA | TRBV4-2 | NA | CASSQTGSGANVLTF | TGTGCCAGCAGCCAAACAGGCTCTGGGGCCAACGTCCTGACTTTC
TRBJ2-7 | NA | TRBV11-2 | NA | CASSLPPPTGYEQYF | TGTGCCAGCAGCCTCCCCCCCCCGACCGGGTACGAGCAGTACTTC
TRBJ1-3 | NA | TRBV9 | NA | CASSPTGSGNTIYF | TGTGCCAGCAGCCCCACAGGGTCTGGAAACACCATATATTTT
TRBJ1-2 | TRBD1 | TRBV29-1 | once | CSVEDRQGAYGYTF | TGCAGCGTTGAAGATCGACAGGGGGCCTATGGCTACACCTTC
TRBJ2-3 | NA | TRBV29-1 | NA | CSVEGLRVVSTDTQYF | TGCAGCGTTGAAGGCCTACGGGTTGTTAGCACAGATACGCAGTATTTT
TRBJ2-4 | NA | TRBV10-1 | NA | CASSESEGGKNIQYF | TGCGCCAGCAGTGAGTCCGAAGGGGGCAAAAACATTCAGTACTTC
TRBJ2-5 | NA | TRBV7-8 | few | CASSFRTSQETQYF | TGTGCCAGCAGCTTCCGAACCAGCCAAGAGACCCAGTACTTC